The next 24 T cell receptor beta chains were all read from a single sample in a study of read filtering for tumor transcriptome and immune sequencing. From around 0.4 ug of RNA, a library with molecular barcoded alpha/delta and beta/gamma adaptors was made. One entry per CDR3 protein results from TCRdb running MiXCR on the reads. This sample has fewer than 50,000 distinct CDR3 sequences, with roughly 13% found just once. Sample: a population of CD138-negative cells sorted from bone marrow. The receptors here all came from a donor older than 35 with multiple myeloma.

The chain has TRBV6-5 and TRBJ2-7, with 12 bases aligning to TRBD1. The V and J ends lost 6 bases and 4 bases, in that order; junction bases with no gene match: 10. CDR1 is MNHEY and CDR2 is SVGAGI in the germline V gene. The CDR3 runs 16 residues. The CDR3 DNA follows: TGTGCCAGCAGCCCCCCCGGGACAGGGGGCCGGTACGAGCAGTACTTC. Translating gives CASSPPGTGGRYEQYF.

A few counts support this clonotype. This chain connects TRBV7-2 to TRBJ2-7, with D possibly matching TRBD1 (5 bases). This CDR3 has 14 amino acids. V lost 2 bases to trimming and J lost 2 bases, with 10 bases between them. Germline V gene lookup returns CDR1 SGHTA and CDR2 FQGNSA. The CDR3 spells CASSLLAGPYEQYF. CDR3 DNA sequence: TGTGCCAGCAGCTTATTAGCAGGGCCCTACGAGCAGTACTTC.

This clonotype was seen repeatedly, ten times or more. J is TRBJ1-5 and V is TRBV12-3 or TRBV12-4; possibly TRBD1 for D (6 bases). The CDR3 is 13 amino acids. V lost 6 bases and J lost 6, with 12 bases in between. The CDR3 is CASREGGAQPQHF. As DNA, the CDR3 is TGTGCCAGCAGGGAAGGGGGGGCTCAGCCCCAGCATTTT.

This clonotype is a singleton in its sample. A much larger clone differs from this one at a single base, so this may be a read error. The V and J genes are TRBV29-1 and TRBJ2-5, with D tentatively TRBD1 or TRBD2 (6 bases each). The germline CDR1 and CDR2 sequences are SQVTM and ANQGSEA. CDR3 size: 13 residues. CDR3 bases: TGCAGCGTTGAACCCCCGATCCTCGGGGGCCAGAACTTC. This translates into CSVEPPILGGQNF.

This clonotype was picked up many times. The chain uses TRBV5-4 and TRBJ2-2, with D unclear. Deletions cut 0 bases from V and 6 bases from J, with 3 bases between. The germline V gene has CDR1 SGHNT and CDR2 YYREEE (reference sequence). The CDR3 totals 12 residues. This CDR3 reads CASSLAAGELFF. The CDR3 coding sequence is TGTGCCAGCAGCTTGGCCGCCGGGGAGCTGTTTTTT.

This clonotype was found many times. The CDR3 coding sequence is TGCGCCAGCAGCTTGGGGCACCTTGTTAACACCGGGGAGCTGTTTTTT. Its translation: CASSLGHLVNTGELFF. V usage is TRBV5-1 and J usage is TRBJ2-2; D ambiguous. Between the trimmed V and J ends, which lost 0 bases and 2 bases, there was a span of 11 bases. The CDR3 covers 16 residues. Germline lookup yields CDR1 SGHRS and CDR2 YFSETQ.

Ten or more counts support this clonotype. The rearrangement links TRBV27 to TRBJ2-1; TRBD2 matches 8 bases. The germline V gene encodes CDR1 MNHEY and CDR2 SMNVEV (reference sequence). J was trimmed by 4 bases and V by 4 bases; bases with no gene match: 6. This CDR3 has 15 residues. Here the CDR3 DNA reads TGTGCCAGCAGTTCAATAGCGGGAAGATACAATGAGCAGTTCTTC. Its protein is CASSSIAGRYNEQFF.

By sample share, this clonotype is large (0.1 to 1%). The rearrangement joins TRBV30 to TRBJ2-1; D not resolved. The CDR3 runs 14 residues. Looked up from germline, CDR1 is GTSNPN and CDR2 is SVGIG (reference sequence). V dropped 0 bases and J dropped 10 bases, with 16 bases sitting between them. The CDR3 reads CAWSVRESLLEQFF. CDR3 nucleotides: TGTGCCTGGAGTGTAAGGGAAAGTTTACTGGAGCAGTTCTTC.

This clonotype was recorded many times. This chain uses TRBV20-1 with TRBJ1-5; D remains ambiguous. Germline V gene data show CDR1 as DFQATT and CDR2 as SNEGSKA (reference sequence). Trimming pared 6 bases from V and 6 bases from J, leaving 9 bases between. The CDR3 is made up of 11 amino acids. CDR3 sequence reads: CSAGLGQPQHF. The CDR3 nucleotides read TGCAGTGCAGGGCTAGGTCAGCCCCAGCATTTT.

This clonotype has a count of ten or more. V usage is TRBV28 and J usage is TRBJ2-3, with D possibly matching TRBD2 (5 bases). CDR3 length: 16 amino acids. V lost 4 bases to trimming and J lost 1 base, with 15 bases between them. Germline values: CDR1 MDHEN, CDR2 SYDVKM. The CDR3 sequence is CASSSPGFTGTDTQYF. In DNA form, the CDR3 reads TGTGCCAGCAGTTCCCCGGGGTTCACTGGCACAGATACGCAGTATTTT.

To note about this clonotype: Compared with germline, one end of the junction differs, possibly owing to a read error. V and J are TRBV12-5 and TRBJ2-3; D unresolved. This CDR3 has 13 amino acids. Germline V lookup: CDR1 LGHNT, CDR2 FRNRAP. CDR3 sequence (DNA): TGTGCTAGTGGACGGATACTCCCAGACACGCAGTATTTT. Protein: CASGRILPDTQYF. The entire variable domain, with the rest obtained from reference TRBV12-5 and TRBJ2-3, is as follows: DARVTQTPRHKVTEMGQEVTMRCQPILGHNTVFWYRQTMMQGLELLAYFRNRAPLDDSGMPKDRFSAEMPDATLATLKIQPSEPRDSAVYFCASGRILPDTQYFGPGTRLTVL.

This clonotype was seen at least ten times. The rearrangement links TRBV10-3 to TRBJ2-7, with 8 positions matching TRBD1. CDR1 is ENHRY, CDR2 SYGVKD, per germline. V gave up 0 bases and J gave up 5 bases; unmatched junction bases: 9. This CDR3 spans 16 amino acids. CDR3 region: CAISESQGAPRDEQYF. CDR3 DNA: TGTGCCATCAGTGAGTCGCAGGGGGCGCCTCGGGACGAGCAGTACTTC.

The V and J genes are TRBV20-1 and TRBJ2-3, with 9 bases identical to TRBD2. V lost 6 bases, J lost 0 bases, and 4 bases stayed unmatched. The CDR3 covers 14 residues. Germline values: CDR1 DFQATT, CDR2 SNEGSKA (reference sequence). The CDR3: CSAVSGGSTDTQYF. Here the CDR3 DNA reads TGCAGTGCCGTTAGCGGGGGTAGCACAGATACGCAGTATTTT.

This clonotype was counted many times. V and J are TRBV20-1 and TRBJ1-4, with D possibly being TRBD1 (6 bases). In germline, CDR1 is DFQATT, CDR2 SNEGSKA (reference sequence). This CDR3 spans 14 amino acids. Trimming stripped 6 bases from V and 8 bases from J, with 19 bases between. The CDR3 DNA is TGCAGTGCGCTTACAGGGTCCAATCTAGAAAAACTGTTTTTT. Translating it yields CSALTGSNLEKLFF.

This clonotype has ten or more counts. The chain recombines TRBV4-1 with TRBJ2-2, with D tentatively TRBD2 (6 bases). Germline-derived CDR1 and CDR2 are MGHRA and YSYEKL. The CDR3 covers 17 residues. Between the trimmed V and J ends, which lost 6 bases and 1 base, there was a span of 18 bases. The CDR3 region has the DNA TGCGCCAGCAGTTCAGTACTTGGGCGGGAGAACACCGGGGAGCTGTTTTTT. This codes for CASSSVLGRENTGELFF.

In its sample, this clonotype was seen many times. CDR3 DNA: TGTGCCAGTAGTATAAGGGGAAGTAGCGGGAATTTAAACAATGAGCAGTTCTTC. This gives the protein CASSIRGSSGNLNNEQFF. The gene calls are TRBV19 and TRBJ2-1; the match to TRBD2 covers 8 bases. The trim removed 2 bases at V and 5 bases at J, leaving 14 bases unmatched. This CDR3 has 18 amino acids. Germline values: CDR1 LNHDA, CDR2 SQIVND (reference sequence).

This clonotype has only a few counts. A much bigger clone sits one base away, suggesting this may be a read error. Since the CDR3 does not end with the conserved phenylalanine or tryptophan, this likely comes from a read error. DNA of the CDR3: TGTGCCAGCAGTGACAGGGTCGGGGAGCTGTTTTCT. This sequence encodes CASSDRVGELFS. The chain couples TRBV2 to TRBJ2-2, with D tentatively TRBD1 (5 bases). Germline CDR1 SNHLY, CDR2 FYNNEI. The V and J ends lost 3 bases and 7 bases respectively, with 6 bases between them. The CDR3 is 12 residues long.

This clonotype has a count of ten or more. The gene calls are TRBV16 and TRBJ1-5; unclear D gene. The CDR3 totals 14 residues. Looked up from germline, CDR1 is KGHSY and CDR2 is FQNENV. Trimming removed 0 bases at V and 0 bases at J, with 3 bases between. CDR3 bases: TGTGCCAGCAGCCAATCGGCTAGCAATCAGCCCCAGCATTTT. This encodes CASSQSASNQPQHF.

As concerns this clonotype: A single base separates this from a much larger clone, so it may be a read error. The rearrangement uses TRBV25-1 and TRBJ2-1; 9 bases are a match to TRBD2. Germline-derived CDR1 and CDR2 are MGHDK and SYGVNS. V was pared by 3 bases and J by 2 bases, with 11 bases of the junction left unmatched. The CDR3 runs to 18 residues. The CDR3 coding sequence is TGTGCCAGCAGTGATCCCTCCATGACTAGCGGAACCTACAATGAGCAGTTCTTC. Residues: CASSDPSMTSGTYNEQFF.

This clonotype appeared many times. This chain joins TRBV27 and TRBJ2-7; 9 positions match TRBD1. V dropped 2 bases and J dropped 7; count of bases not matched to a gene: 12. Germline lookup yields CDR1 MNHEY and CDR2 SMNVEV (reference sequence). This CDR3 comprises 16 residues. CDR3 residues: CASSLLQDRGALEQYF. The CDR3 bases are TGTGCCAGCAGTTTACTCCAGGACAGGGGTGCGTTGGAGCAGTACTTC.

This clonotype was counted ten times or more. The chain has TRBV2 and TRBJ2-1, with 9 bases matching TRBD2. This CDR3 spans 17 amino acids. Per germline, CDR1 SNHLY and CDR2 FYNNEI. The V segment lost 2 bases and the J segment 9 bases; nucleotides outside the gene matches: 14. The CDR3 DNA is TGTGCCAGCAGTGAATCGGGACTAGCTTTAGTCGGGGCTGAGCAGTTCTTC. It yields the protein CASSESGLALVGAEQFF.

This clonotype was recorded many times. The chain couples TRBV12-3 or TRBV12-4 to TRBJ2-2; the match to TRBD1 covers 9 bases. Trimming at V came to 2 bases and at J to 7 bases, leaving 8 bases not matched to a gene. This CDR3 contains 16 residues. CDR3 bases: TGTGCCAGCAGTTTAAATTTCGGGACAGGGTTCGGGGAGCTGTTTTTT. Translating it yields CASSLNFGTGFGELFF.

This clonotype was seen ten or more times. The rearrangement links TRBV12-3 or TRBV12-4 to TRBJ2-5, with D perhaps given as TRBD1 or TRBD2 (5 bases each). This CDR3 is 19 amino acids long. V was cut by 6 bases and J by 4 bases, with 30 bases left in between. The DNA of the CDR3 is TGTGCCAGCAGCCGACGAGGCTCCGGTCAGGGAGAGTCTGGAGAGACCCAGTACTTC. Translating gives CASSRRGSGQGESGETQYF.

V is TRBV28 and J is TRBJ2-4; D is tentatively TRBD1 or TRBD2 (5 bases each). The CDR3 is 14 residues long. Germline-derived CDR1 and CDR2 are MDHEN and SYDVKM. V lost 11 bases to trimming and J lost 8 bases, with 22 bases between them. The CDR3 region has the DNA TGTGCCGCACAGGAAGGGACGCGGTACGACATTCAGTACTTC. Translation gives CAAQEGTRYDIQYF.